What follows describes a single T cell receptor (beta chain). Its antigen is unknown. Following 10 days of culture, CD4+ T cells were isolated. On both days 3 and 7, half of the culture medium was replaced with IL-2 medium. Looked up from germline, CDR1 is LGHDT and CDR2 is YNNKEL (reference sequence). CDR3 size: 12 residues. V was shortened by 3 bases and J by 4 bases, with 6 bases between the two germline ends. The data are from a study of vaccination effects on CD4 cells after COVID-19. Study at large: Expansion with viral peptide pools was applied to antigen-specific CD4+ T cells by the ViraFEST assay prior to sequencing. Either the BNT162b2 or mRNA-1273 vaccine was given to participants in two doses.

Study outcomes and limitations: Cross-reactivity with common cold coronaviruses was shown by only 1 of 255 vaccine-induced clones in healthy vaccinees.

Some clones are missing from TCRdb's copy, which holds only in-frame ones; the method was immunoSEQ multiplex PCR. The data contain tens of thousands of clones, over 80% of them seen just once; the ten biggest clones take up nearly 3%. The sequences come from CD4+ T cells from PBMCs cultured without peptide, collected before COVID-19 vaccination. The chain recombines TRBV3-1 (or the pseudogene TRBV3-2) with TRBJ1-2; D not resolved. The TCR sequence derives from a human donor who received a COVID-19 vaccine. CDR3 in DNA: TGTGCCAGCAGCCAGAAAATCTATGGCTACACCTTC. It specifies CASSQKIYGYTF.